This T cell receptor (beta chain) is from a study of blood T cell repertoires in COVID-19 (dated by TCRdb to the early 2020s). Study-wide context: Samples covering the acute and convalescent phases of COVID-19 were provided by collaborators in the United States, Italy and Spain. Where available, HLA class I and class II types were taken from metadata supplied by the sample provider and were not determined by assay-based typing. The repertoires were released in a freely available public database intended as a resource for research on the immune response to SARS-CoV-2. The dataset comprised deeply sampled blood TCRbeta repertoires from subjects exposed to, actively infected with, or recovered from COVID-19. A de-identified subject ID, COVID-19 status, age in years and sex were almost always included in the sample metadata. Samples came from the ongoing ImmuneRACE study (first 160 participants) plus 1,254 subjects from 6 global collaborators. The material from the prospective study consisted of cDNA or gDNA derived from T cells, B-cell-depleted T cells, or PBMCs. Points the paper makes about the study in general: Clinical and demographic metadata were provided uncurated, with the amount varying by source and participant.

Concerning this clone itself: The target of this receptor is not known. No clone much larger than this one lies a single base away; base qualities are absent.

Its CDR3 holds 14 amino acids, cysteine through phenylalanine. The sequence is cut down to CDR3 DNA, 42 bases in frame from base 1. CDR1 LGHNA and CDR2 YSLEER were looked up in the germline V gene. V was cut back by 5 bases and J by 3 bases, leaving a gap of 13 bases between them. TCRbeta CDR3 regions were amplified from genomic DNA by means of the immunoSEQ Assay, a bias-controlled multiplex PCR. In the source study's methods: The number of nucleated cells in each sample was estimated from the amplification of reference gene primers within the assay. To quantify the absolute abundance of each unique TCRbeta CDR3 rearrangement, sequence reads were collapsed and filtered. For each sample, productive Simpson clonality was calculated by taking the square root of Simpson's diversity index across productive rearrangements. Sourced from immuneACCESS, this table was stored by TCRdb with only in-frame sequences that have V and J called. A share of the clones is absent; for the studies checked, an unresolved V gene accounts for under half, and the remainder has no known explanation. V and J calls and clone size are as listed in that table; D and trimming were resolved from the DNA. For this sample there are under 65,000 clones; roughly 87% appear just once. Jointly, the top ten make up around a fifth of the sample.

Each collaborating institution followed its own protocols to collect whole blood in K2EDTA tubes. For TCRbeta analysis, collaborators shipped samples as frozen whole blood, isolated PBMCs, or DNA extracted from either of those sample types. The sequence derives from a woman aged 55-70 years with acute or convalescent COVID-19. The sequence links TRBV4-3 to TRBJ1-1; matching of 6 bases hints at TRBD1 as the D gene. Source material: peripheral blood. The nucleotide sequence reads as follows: TGCGCCAGCAGCTCTACAGGGTTAGACACTGAAGCTTTCTTT. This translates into CASSSTGLDTEAFF.